This record concerns one TCR beta chain sequence. The assay was immunoSEQ multiplex PCR, and TCRdb's table has in-frame clones only and misses some. This sample carries 15,000 to 20,000 clones, roughly nine tenths of them seen once, and the ten largest clones take 49%. The data derive from a study of blood T cell repertoires in COVID-19. The CDR3 length is 14 residues. Between the trimmed V and J ends, which lost 0 bases and 2 bases, there was a span of 7 bases. Germline-derived CDR1 and CDR2 are LGHDT and YNNKEL (reference sequence). The specimen sequenced was peripheral blood. This receptor was identified in a human donor in a cohort sampled during active COVID-19. This sequence joins TRBV3-1 (or the pseudogene TRBV3-2) and TRBJ1-2, with a weak D call TRBD1 (6 bases). The CDR3 here is CASSQDRGNYGYTF. The CDR3 nucleotides are TGTGCCAGCAGCCAAGACAGGGGAAACTATGGCTACACCTTC.